One sample yielded the 22 T cell receptor beta chains listed below, sequenced in a study of monozygotic twins with inflammatory bowel disease. TCRdb derives one entry per CDR3 protein from the 5' RACE reads, leaving out DNA. Its clone listing holds fewer than 400,000 distinct CDR3 sequences. Sequencing input: blood. Receptors originate from a human donor with ulcerative colitis or Crohn's disease, or a healthy co-twin of an affected twin (not recorded which).

The chain employs TRBV20-1 and TRBJ1-1; the TCRdb call, TRBD1, lacks DNA for checking. Germline V CDR1 and CDR2: DFQATT, SNEGSKA (reference sequence). The CDR3 covers 13 residues. This CDR3 reads CSARRGVNTEAFF.

This chain uses TRBV28 with TRBJ2-7; absent DNA, TCRdb's TRBD2 call cannot be checked. The CDR3 loop spans 14 amino acids. The germline gives CDR1 MDHEN, CDR2 SYDVKM. The CDR3 spells CASRGTSGRREQYF.

The chain links TRBV7-9 to TRBJ2-5; TCRdb calls TRBD1, which cannot be checked without DNA. From germline, CDR1 is SEHNR and CDR2 FQNEAQ (reference sequence). The CDR3 is 16 residues long. The CDR3 reads CASSLVSAGSGETQYF.

The chain carries TRBV11-2 and TRBJ1-4. The CDR3 length is 17 residues. Germline V gene data show CDR1 as SGHAT and CDR2 as FQNNGV. CDR3 in amino acids: CASRQSRTLATNEKLFF.

The chain links TRBV6-5 to TRBJ2-3; without DNA, the TCRdb call of TRBD2 cannot be checked. In germline, CDR1 is MNHEY, CDR2 SVGAGI. The CDR3 loop spans 16 amino acids. CDR3 residues: CASSYTALAGGPTQYF.

This chain uses TRBV5-4 with TRBJ2-7; the D call of TRBD1 rests on TCRdb alone, since no DNA is present to check it. Germline CDR1 is SGHNT and CDR2 is YYREEE (reference sequence). This CDR3 contains 15 residues. CDR3 sequence: CASRQGTGSSYEQYF. Supplemented by reference TRBV5-4 and TRBJ2-7, the full variable domain reads ETGVTQSPTHLIKTRGQQVTLRCSSQSGHNTVSWYQQALGQGPQFIFQYYREEENGRGNFPPRFSGLQFPNYSSELNVNALELDDSALYLCASRQGTGSSYEQYFGPGTRLTVT.

The chain has TRBV7-9 and TRBJ1-1. Germline V lookup: CDR1 SEHNR, CDR2 FQNEAQ (reference sequence). The length of the CDR3 is 13 residues. The CDR3 is CASTSGVNTEAFF.

The rearrangement links TRBV7-2 to TRBJ1-6; the TCRdb call, TRBD1, lacks DNA for checking. Looked up from germline, CDR1 is SGHTA and CDR2 is FQGNSA. CDR3 length: 13 residues. The CDR3 protein is CASSFTQGTPLHF.

The chain has TRBV25-1 and TRBJ2-3; TCRdb reports TRBD2, a call that lacks DNA to check it against. The CDR3 sequence is 16 residues long. Germline CDR1 MGHDK, CDR2 SYGVNS. The CDR3 sequence is CASSVSGRFVADTQYF.

This rearrangement joins TRBV11-3 to TRBJ2-1. This CDR3 region has 15 residues. Germline CDR1 SGHNT, CDR2 YENEEA. The CDR3 here is CASSGREESYNEQFF.

The chain employs TRBV24-1 and TRBJ2-1. The CDR3 is 13 amino acids. Germline V gene sequence: CDR1 KGHDR, CDR2 SFDVKD. CDR3: CATSDFDNNEQFF.

This chain connects TRBV28 to TRBJ2-3; the TRBD1 assignment by TCRdb is unverifiable without DNA. Germline-derived CDR1 and CDR2 are MDHEN and SYDVKM. CDR3 length: 18 residues. The CDR3 sequence is CASSLALGGAGVADTQYF.

The rearrangement links TRBV5-6 to TRBJ2-5. This CDR3 comprises 13 residues. CDR1 SGHDT and CDR2 YYEEEE come from the germline V gene. CDR3 sequence reads: CASSLTEIETQYF. The whole variable domain, filled in from reference TRBV5-6 and TRBJ2-5, reads DAGVTQSPTHLIKTRGQQVTLRCSPKSGHDTVSWYQQALGQGPQFIFQYYEEEERQRGNFPDRFSGHQFPNYSSELNVNALLLGDSALYLCASSLTEIETQYFGPGTRLLVL.

The rearrangement uses TRBV25-1 and TRBJ2-6. Germline assignment: CDR1 MGHDK and CDR2 SYGVNS. The CDR3 length is 16 residues. CDR3 sequence: CASSSGKGSGANVLTF.

The chain employs TRBV7-2 and TRBJ2-5. The CDR3 is 11 amino acids. Looked up from germline, CDR1 is SGHTA and CDR2 is FQGNSA. The CDR3 spells CASREQETQYF.

The CDR3 is CSATPPWGLEINSPLHF. The rearrangement uses TRBV20-1 and TRBJ1-6; checking the TCRdb D call of TRBD1 is not possible without DNA. The CDR3 contains 17 residues. The V gene's germline CDR1 is DFQATT and CDR2 SNEGSKA (reference sequence).

This rearrangement joins TRBV5-1 to TRBJ2-7; TCRdb outputs TRBD1, but without DNA this stays unchecked. This CDR3 is built from 14 residues. CDR1 is SGHRS and CDR2 is YFSETQ in the germline V gene. CDR3 residues: CASKSGTDSYEQYF.

The chain is built from TRBV4-3 and TRBJ2-1; the D call of TRBD2 rests on TCRdb alone, since no DNA is present to check it. Germline V lookup: CDR1 LGHNA, CDR2 YSLEER. This CDR3 has 17 residues. This chain's CDR3 is CASSRREFLAETGEQFF.

The gene calls are TRBV28 and TRBJ2-1; TCRdb outputs TRBD2, but without DNA this stays unchecked. Germline CDR1 MDHEN, CDR2 SYDVKM. The CDR3 is 14 residues long. CDR3 sequence: CATRLAGGPNEQFF. Filled out from reference TRBV28 and TRBJ2-1, the complete variable domain reads DVKVTQSSRYLVKRTGEKVFLECVQDMDHENMFWYRQDPGLGLRLIYFSYDVKMKEKGDIPEGYSVSREKKERFSLILESASTNQTSMYLCATRLAGGPNEQFFGPGTRLTVL.

The V gene is TRBV5-1, the J gene TRBJ2-7; the D call of TRBD1 rests on TCRdb alone, since no DNA is present to check it. Germline lookup yields CDR1 SGHRS and CDR2 YFSETQ. This CDR3 is built from 15 residues. The CDR3 loop is CASSLATGPGNEQYF.

The rearrangement links TRBV4-3 to TRBJ2-2. The CDR3 loop spans 18 amino acids. CDR1 and CDR2 from the germline V gene are LGHNA and YSLEER. The CDR3 loop reads CASSQYLAGVSNTGELFF.

The CDR3 sequence is CSRKGGTDTQYF. The chain is built from TRBV20-1 and TRBJ2-3; TCRdb picks TRBD1, but there is no DNA to check that call. This CDR3 has 12 residues. CDR1 is DFQATT and CDR2 is SNEGSKA in the germline V gene (reference sequence).